This T cell receptor beta chain was recorded in a study of T cells in Graves' hyperthyroidism and ophthalmopathy. The study defined stable Graves' hyperthyroidism as no ophthalmopathy progression within 18 months. The CDR3 is made up of 15 amino acids. J was trimmed by 2 bases and V by 3 bases; bases with no gene match: 2. From germline, CDR1 is MNHNS and CDR2 SASEGT. TCR beta CDR3 regions were amplified from RNA. An initial round of RT-PCR targeting the TCR CDR3 relied on the HTBI primer set. TCRdb redid the calling of the multiplex PCR reads with MiXCR, one entry per CDR3 protein. The sample includes about 200,000 distinct CDR3 sequences, less than 20% seen only once; the top ten take more than 50%.

This clonotype originated in a woman in her 50s with Graves' hyperthyroidism. The chain employs TRBV6-1 and TRBJ1-5, with 9 bases aligning to TRBD1. Sequencing input: blood. The CDR3 DNA reads as TGTGCCAGCAGTGAGGGACAGGGAGGCAATCAGCCCCAGCATTTT. Protein: CASSEGQGGNQPQHF.